The 16 T cell receptor beta chains reported below all come from one sample, sequenced in a study of cytomegalovirus exposure and HLA in healthy donors. 13 Jbeta primers and 60 Vbeta primers were used for the PCR. Using immunoSEQ multiplex PCR, the repertoire was profiled, and TCRdb retains in-frame clones only, with some absent. The sample lists approximately 150,000 clones; more than 80% were seen once. Sequences were obtained from PBMCs. The receptor set was obtained from a woman aged 45-65 years in good health and CMV-seronegative.

V gene TRBV4-3 combines with J gene TRBJ1-6; a possible D gene is TRBD1 (5 bases). The germline V gene has CDR1 LGHNA and CDR2 YSLEER. V dropped 4 bases and J dropped 5 bases, with 15 bases sitting between them. The CDR3 length is 16 residues. Written as DNA, the CDR3 is TGCGCCAGCAGCCCTTCACCGACAGCCAATAATTCACCCCTCCACTTT. Encoded protein: CASSPSPTANNSPLHF.

The genes are TRBV28 and TRBJ1-5; no clear D gene. CDR1 MDHEN and CDR2 SYDVKM come from the germline V gene. This CDR3 spans 17 amino acids. V lost 2 bases, J lost 2 bases, and 16 bases lay in between. CDR3 amino acids: CASSLGWSPERNQPQHF. In DNA form, the CDR3 reads TGTGCCAGCAGTTTAGGTTGGAGCCCGGAACGCAATCAGCCCCAGCATTTT.

This clone was detected only once. The V and J genes are TRBV5-4 and TRBJ1-1; D unclear. Trimming left V 4 bases short and J 1 base short, with 14 bases between. The CDR3 totals 15 residues. Germline V CDR1 and CDR2: SGHNT, YYREEE (reference sequence). CDR3 in amino acids: CASSLPTTANTEAFF. DNA for the CDR3: TGTGCCAGCAGCCTACCCACCACAGCGAACACTGAAGCTTTCTTT. Filled out from reference TRBV5-4 and TRBJ1-1, the complete variable domain reads ETGVTQSPTHLIKTRGQQVTLRCSSQSGHNTVSWYQQALGQGPQFIFQYYREEENGRGNFPPRFSGLQFPNYSSELNVNALELDDSALYLCASSLPTTANTEAFFGQGTRLTVV.

This chain connects TRBV5-6 to TRBJ1-2; D call uncertain. Between the trimmed V and J ends, which lost 0 bases and 7 bases, there was a span of 13 bases. This CDR3 region has 14 residues. CDR1 and CDR2 (germline): SGHDT, YYEEEE. CDR3 region: CASSLGRAERGYTF. CDR3 nucleotide sequence: TGTGCCAGCAGCTTGGGGAGGGCTGAGCGTGGCTACACCTTC.

The gene calls are TRBV19 and TRBJ1-1; 9 bases match TRBD1. The J segment lost 1 base and the V segment lost 7 bases, leaving 7 bases of the junction unmatched. Germline CDR1 is LNHDA and CDR2 is SQIVND (reference sequence). The CDR3 has 15 residues. The CDR3 coding sequence is TGTGCCAGTACCCCGACAGGGGGAGAGAACACTGAAGCTTTCTTT. Translated: CASTPTGGENTEAFF.

V usage is TRBV4-1 and J usage is TRBJ1-3; D not resolved. The CDR3 consists of 15 residues. V shed 4 bases and J shed 2 bases, with 12 bases lying between them. From germline, CDR1 is MGHRA and CDR2 YSYEKL. This chain's CDR3 is CASSPYGIPGNTIYF. CDR3 bases: TGCGCCAGCAGCCCCTACGGGATTCCTGGAAACACCATATATTTT.

The chain couples TRBV28 to TRBJ2-5; 8 positions agree with TRBD2. CDR3 size: 13 residues. CDR1 is MDHEN and CDR2 is SYDVKM in the germline V gene. V lost 4 bases and J lost 9; bases outside the gene matches: 7. CDR3 in amino acids: CASSYPAREAQYF. The CDR3 nucleotides read TGTGCCAGCAGTTACCCGGCGCGGGAGGCCCAGTACTTC.

This chain joins TRBV7-2 and TRBJ2-7, with a weak D call TRBD1 (6 bases). Trimming cost V 5 bases and J 6 bases, with 11 bases left between them. Per the germline V gene, CDR1 is SGHTA and CDR2 is FQGNSA. The CDR3 extends over 12 amino acids. CDR3 sequence reads: CASSLQGGEQYF. The CDR3 coding sequence is TGTGCCAGCAGCCTACAGGGTGGCGAGCAGTACTTC.

The chain recombines TRBV7-9 with TRBJ2-3, with 9 bases fitting TRBD2. The CDR3 length is 16 residues. V lost 5 bases and J lost 5; bases outside the gene matches: 11. Germline lookup yields CDR1 SEHNR and CDR2 FQNEAQ (reference sequence). CDR3 residues: CASSQGRTSELDTQYF. CDR3 coding DNA: TGTGCCAGCAGCCAGGGCAGGACTAGCGAATTAGATACGCAGTATTTT.

The rearrangement links TRBV10-3 to TRBJ2-3, with a weak D call TRBD1 (5 bases). V gave up 2 bases and J gave up 3 bases, with 18 bases separating them. This CDR3 is built from 17 residues. CDR1 ENHRY and CDR2 SYGVKD come from the germline V gene. The CDR3 DNA reads TGTGCCATCAGTGAGGAAGGAACAGGCCTTTGGACAGATACGCAGTATTTT. It is translated as CAISEEGTGLWTDTQYF.

This sequence joins TRBV10-3 and TRBJ2-1, with 10 bases lining up with TRBD1. The CDR3 runs 14 residues. Germline loops: CDR1 ENHRY, CDR2 SYGVKD. V dropped 6 bases and J dropped 8; count of bases not matched to a gene: 7. CDR3 loop: CAISRTGGADEQFF. CDR3 DNA sequence: TGTGCCATCAGCAGGACAGGGGGGGCAGATGAGCAGTTCTTC.

The V call is TRBV7-9, the J call TRBJ2-2; 12 nucleotides agree with TRBD2. CDR3 length: 17 amino acids. Germline loops: CDR1 SEHNR, CDR2 FQNEAQ (reference sequence). Trimming took 5 bases from V and 2 from J; bases not matched to a gene: 6. As DNA, the CDR3 is TGTGCCAGCAGCCCTGGACTAGCGGGGCTAAACACCGGGGAGCTGTTTTTT. Its translation is CASSPGLAGLNTGELFF.

Only one count was recorded for this clone. CDR3 region: CASSLIRPGGRDTQYF. CDR3 nucleotides: TGTGCCAGCAGCTTAATTCGTCCAGGAGGTAGAGATACGCAGTATTTT. This chain links TRBV11-2 with TRBJ2-3; D possibly corresponds to TRBD2 (5 bases). The CDR3 length is 16 residues. Trimming took off 2 bases at V and 5 bases at J, with 17 bases between the two ends. CDR1 is SGHAT, CDR2 FQNNGV, per germline.

The count of this clone is one. The V and J genes are TRBV4-3 and TRBJ1-2, with TRBD1 as a possible D gene (5 bases). V lost 0 bases to trimming and J lost 4 bases, with 12 bases between them. Germline values: CDR1 LGHNA, CDR2 YSLEER. CDR3 length: 15 amino acids. Here the CDR3 DNA reads TGCGCCAGCAGCCAAGATGCAGGGAATAGCTATGGCTACACCTTC. Residues: CASSQDAGNSYGYTF.

There are a few counts of this clone. This chain uses TRBV5-1 with TRBJ1-1; possible D gene TRBD1, 6 bases. Germline V gives CDR1 SGHRS, CDR2 YFSETQ. Trimming cost V 4 bases and J 7 bases, with 14 bases left between them. This CDR3 has 13 amino acids. DNA for the CDR3: TGCGCCAGCAGCAGCGGACAGAGGTATGAAGCTTTCTTT. Translating it yields CASSSGQRYEAFF.

The chain links TRBV27 to TRBJ2-7; no clear D gene. CDR1 MNHEY and CDR2 SMNVEV come from the germline V gene (reference sequence). Deletions cut 0 bases from V and 7 bases from J, with 19 bases between. CDR3 size: 16 residues. The CDR3 region has the DNA TGTGCCAGCAGTTTATCCCCAGATTTGGCGAGGAGAGAGCAGTACTTC. It is translated as CASSLSPDLARREQYF.